This TCR beta chain emerged from a study of blood T cell repertoires in COVID-19. The CDR3 extends over 12 amino acids. V trimming: 4 bases; J trimming: 4 bases; junction bases outside the gene matches: 1. Germline CDR1 and CDR2: KGHSH and LQKENI. Among Cohort 3 donors, those recovered had two negative PCRs, clearance, or symptom resolution. Clones were read by immunoSEQ multiplex PCR, and TCRdb kept only the in-frame ones, dropping some. Here the sample spans about 180,000 clones, approximately 85% being singletons. This receptor was obtained from a man aged 40-49 years who had recovered from COVID-19. Sequences were obtained from PBMCs or T cells enriched from blood (not recorded which). The rearrangement uses TRBV18 and TRBJ2-7, with 7 bases fitting TRBD1. CDR3 sequence reads: CASSRDRYEQYF. DNA for the CDR3: TGTGCCAGCTCACGGGACAGATACGAGCAGTACTTC.